This TCR beta chain was profiled in a study of naive and memory T cell subsets. V was trimmed by 3 bases and J by 4 bases, leaving 8 bases between them. The germline gives CDR1 SGDLS, CDR2 YYNGEE. CDR3 length: 14 amino acids. The study, taken as a whole, reports: Especially in CD8 cells, naive repertoires contained a few larger clonotypes, possibly CD45RA-re-expressing memory cells. There was no ground truth to check naive and memory subset results. In naive cells, over 95% of TCR sequences were seen only once.

Two oligonucleotides, mixed equimolar, formed the beta constant-region primer covering TRBC1 and TRBC2. The ligated cDNA underwent four PCR rounds using SP2 and nested alpha and beta constant-region primers. One entry per CDR3 protein, called by TCRdb with MiXCR from the UMI-ligation and nested PCR reads. The sample holds 85,000 to 130,000 distinct CDR3 sequences, about 14% seen once. This clonotype was counted only a few times. What it binds is unknown. The chain is built from TRBV9 and TRBJ2-6; possible D gene TRBD1, 6 bases. The TCR comes from a human donor in good health. Sequenced: naive CD8+ T cells from blood. The CDR3: CASSDQGGANVLTF. Written as DNA, the CDR3 is TGTGCCAGCAGCGACCAGGGGGGGGCCAACGTCCTGACTTTC. The whole variable domain, filled in from reference TRBV9 and TRBJ2-6, reads DSGVTQTPKHLITATGQRVTLRCSPRSGDLSVYWYQQSLDQGLQFLIQYYNGEERAKGNILERFSAQQFPDLHSELNLSSLELGDSALYFCASSDQGGANVLTFGAGSRLTVL.